This T cell receptor (beta chain) stems from a study of T cells after yellow fever vaccination. Generation of TCR cDNA used 5'RACE template switching (which added a universal primer site and UMIs). Using its own MiXCR run on the 5' RACE reads, TCRdb lists one record per CDR3 protein. Of over 110,000 distinct CDR3 sequences listed, 6.5% to 8.5% are singletons. The V end was cut by 5 bases, the J end by 2 bases, with 13 bases between. The CDR3 spans 14 residues. CDR1 is SGHTA, CDR2 FQGNSA, per germline. This clonotype was counted many times. This sequence was found in a young man who received the YFV17D yellow fever vaccine. The specimen comprised CD4+ T cells sorted from PBMCs, sampled 5 days after the yellow fever booster vaccination. This rearrangement joins TRBV7-2 to TRBJ2-7; D uncertain. The CDR3 nucleotides read TGTGCCAGCAGCCCTAACTACCTTACCTACGAGCAGTACTTC. Translating it yields CASSPNYLTYEQYF.